The following is a T cell receptor beta chain sequence with its context. V lost 5 bases and J lost 6; bases outside the gene matches: 4. Germline V gives CDR1 SGHTA, CDR2 FQGNSA. CDR3 length: 13 residues. In the source study's methods: Counts of nucleated cells, estimated from reference gene primer amplification, were obtained. The repertoire was sequenced with immunoSEQ multiplex PCR; TCRdb's copy has only in-frame clones and lacks some. V, J and clone size are taken as reported in that table, and D and trimming were inferred from the DNA itself. The sample records just under 65,000 clones, approximately 80% being singletons. This entry is derived from a study of blood T cell repertoires in COVID-19. The overall study: PBMCs, B-cell-depleted T cells, or T cells were the source of the cDNA or gDNA that made up the material.

V gene TRBV7-2 combines with J gene TRBJ1-1; 9 bases agree with TRBD1. The sample consisted of peripheral blood. The receptor comes from a man aged 55 to 69 with COVID-19, enrolled during active disease. The chain's CDR3 is CASSTRQGAEAFF. DNA for the CDR3: TGTGCCAGCAGCACACGACAGGGGGCTGAAGCTTTCTTT.